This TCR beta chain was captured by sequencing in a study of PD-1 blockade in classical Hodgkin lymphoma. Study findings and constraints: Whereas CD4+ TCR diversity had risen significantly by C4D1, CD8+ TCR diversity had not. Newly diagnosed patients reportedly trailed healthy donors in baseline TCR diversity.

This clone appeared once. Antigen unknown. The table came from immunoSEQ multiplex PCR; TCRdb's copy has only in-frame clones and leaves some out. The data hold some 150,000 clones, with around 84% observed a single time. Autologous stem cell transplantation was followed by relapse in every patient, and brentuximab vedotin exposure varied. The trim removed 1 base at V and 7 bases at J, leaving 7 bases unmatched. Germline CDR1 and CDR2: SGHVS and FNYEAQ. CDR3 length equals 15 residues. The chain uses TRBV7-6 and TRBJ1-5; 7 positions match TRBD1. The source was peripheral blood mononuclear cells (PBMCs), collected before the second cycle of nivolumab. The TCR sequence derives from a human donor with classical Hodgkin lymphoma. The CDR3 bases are TGTGCCAGCAGCTTAGGTACAGGGGTTCAGCAGCCCCAGCATTTT. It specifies CASSLGTGVQQPQHF.